This is a list of T cell receptor beta chains from one sample in a study of T-cell reconstitution after alpha-beta-depleted transplantation in children. MiXCR, run by TCRdb on the PCR reads, gives a single entry per CDR3 protein. The sample records approximately 590,000 distinct CDR3 sequences, about 11% being singletons. The sample consisted of PBMCs from the stem cell graft donor, taken from the stem cell graft. Every receptor here comes from a human donor who donated a stem cell graft to a child with acute myeloid leukemia. Each CDR3 is given with its conserved first and last residue. The D gene is left open where the match is weak. The listing skips clone size in some rows; elsewhere it reads once, few, many or a size class.

TGTGCCAGCAGCTTGATCCTAGCGGGAGGTACTCGGGAGCAGTACTTC,CASSLILAGGTREQYF,.,TRBD2,TRBV7-9,TRBJ2-7
TGCAGTGCTAGAGAGACTAGCGGGAGGGCGCGGTACGAGCAGTACTTC,CSARETSGRARYEQYF,few,TRBD2,TRBV20-1,TRBJ2-7
TGTGCCTGGAGTGTAGGAGCCAACCTCTACAATGAGCAGTTCTTC,CAWSVGANLYNEQFF,few,.,TRBV30,TRBJ2-1
TGTGCCAGCAGTTTATCCCGGACAGGCATTGAAGCTTTCTTT,CASSLSRTGIEAFF,few,TRBD1,TRBV27,TRBJ1-1
TGTGCCAGCAGCCCCTCCGCCTCTGGAAACACCATATATTTT,CASSPSASGNTIYF,few,.,TRBV7-3,TRBJ1-3
TGCAGCGTCCTCTCAGCGGGAGGGATGGGCAATGAGCAGTTCTTC,CSVLSAGGMGNEQFF,.,TRBD2,TRBV29-1,TRBJ2-1
TGCGCCAGCAGCCAATGGGGTGGGACTGTCTCTGGTGAGCAGTTCTTC,CASSQWGGTVSGEQFF,.,.,TRBV5-1,TRBJ2-1
TGTGCCAGCAGTCCAAGGGAGAAGTTCACAGATACGCAGTATTTT,CASSPREKFTDTQYF,many,.,TRBV7-2,TRBJ2-3
TGTGCCAGCAGCTTAGGGGACAGGGGAGGGAACACTGAAGCTTTCTTT,CASSLGDRGGNTEAFF,.,TRBD1,TRBV7-9,TRBJ1-1
TGCAGTGCCACCATCTCTGGGGCCAACGTCCTGACTTTC,CSATISGANVLTF,.,.,TRBV20-1,TRBJ2-6
TGTGCCAGCAGTTACGTCGAAAAACTGTTTTTT,CASSYVEKLFF,few,.,TRBV6-6,TRBJ1-4
TGTGCCAGCAGCTTAGATGCCTCCTACAATGAGCAGTTCTTC,CASSLDASYNEQFF,many,.,TRBV7-2,TRBJ2-1
TGCAGTGCTAGACCGGGACAGGGGTTTGGAGGGCATTCACCCCTCCACTTT,CSARPGQGFGGHSPLHF,many,TRBD1,TRBV20-1,TRBJ1-6
TGCGCCAGCAGCCAAGAGGACGCCGATTCCTACGAGCAGTACTTC,CASSQEDADSYEQYF,.,.,TRBV4-3,TRBJ2-7
TGCAGTGCTACCGAAATACCAGGCAACTATGGCTACACCTTC,CSATEIPGNYGYTF,.,.,TRBV20-1,TRBJ1-2
TGTGCCAGCAGAAAGCAAAGCTATGGCTACACCTTC,CASRKQSYGYTF,few,.,TRBV6-5,TRBJ1-2
TGTGCCAGCAGTCATCGACAGGGAAACACCGGGGAGCTGTTTTTT,CASSHRQGNTGELFF,.,TRBD1,TRBV3-1,TRBJ2-2
TGTGCCAGCAGTAACAGGGTTTACTACGAGCAGTACTTC,CASSNRVYYEQYF,.,.,TRBV6-2/TRBV6-3,TRBJ2-7
TGTGCCAGCAGTTCCGGGACTAGCGGGACACTGGATACGCAGTATTTT,CASSSGTSGTLDTQYF,.,TRBD2,TRBV6-2/TRBV6-3,TRBJ2-3
TGTGCCAGCAGACCAGACGGACGGAATTCACCCCTCCACTTT,CASRPDGRNSPLHF,.,.,TRBV7-2,TRBJ1-6
TGTGCCAGCAGCTACCGGGACAGAAACACCGGGGAGCTGTTTTTT,CASSYRDRNTGELFF,.,TRBD1,TRBV7-2,TRBJ2-2
TGTGCCAGCAGCCTTAATCGGGTATCTGAGCAGTTCTTC,CASSLNRVSEQFF,few,.,TRBV3-1,TRBJ2-1
TGTGCCAGCAGTTACTCGAGCGCAGGGAACGAGCAGTACTTC,CASSYSSAGNEQYF,few,.,TRBV6-5,TRBJ2-7
TGTGCCAGCAGTTACGGGACAGAGACTGAAGCTTTCTTT,CASSYGTETEAFF,few,TRBD1,TRBV6-5,TRBJ1-1
TGTGCCAGCAGCTTAGCGGCGACAGGGTATCAGCCCCAGCATTTT,CASSLAATGYQPQHF,.,TRBD1,TRBV7-2,TRBJ1-5
TGTGCCAGCTTGTCCGGGACAGGGGGCTACGAGCAGTACTTC,CASLSGTGGYEQYF,many,TRBD1,TRBV7-8,TRBJ2-7
TGCGCCAGCAGCCAAGTTCAGGGGGCTACGAGTTCTGGGGCCAACGTCCTGACTTTC,CASSQVQGATSSGANVLTF,.,TRBD1,TRBV4-3,TRBJ2-6
TGTGCTAGCAGCTCGGGGGCGATCGGCACAGATACGCAGTATTTT,CASSSGAIGTDTQYF,.,.,TRBV7-7,TRBJ2-3
TGTGTTGTCAAGGCCCTCCTCACAGATACGCAGTATTTT,CVVKALLTDTQYF,many,.,TRBV29-1,TRBJ2-3
TGTGCCAGTAGTAACCAGCCAGCATTCTCTGGAAACACCATATATTTT,CASSNQPAFSGNTIYF,many,.,TRBV19,TRBJ1-3
TGCAGTGCCCGCCGGGACTACCACTACGAGCAGTACTTC,CSARRDYHYEQYF,.,TRBD2,TRBV20-1,TRBJ2-7
TGCAGTGCTCCTTTTAGAACCGGGGGTCAGCCCCAGCATTTT,CSAPFRTGGQPQHF,few,.,TRBV20-1,TRBJ1-5